This T cell receptor (beta chain) was observed in a study of beta chain features in type 1 diabetes. Looking at the study overall: Patients and healthy donors were similar in age, gender and cell yields. All of the samples together had more than 95 million sorted cells examined. Study conclusions and caveats: Patients with Type 1 diabetes showed moderately but significantly shorter TCRB CDR3s in all four CD4+ subsets.

The table lists this clone with a few counts. Its antigen is not identified. Trimming removed 4 bases from V and 6 bases from J; junction bases left unmatched: 2. Germline CDR1 reads SGHDT; CDR2 reads YYEEEE. The CDR3 consists of 13 residues. The entirety of the isolated RNA underwent reverse transcription, so expressed TCRB transcripts were sequenced. TCRdb's table, derived via immunoSEQ multiplex PCR, lists solely in-frame clones and lacks some. The sample holds about 160,000 clones, around 8.4% seen once. A heparinised blood draw that averaged around 100 mL was obtained once from each donor. The rearrangement links TRBV5-6 to TRBJ2-3; 10 bases line up with TRBD2. What was sequenced was central memory CD4+ T cells from blood. The clonotype comes from a woman younger than 30 with type 1 diabetes. In DNA, the CDR3 is TGTGCCAGCAGCCTGGGACTAGCGGATACGCAGTATTTT. Translation gives CASSLGLADTQYF.